This TCR beta chain is from a study of blood T cell repertoires in COVID-19. Study summary: Both acute and convalescent COVID-19 samples were obtained from the United States, Italy and Spain. In each case, the material was cDNA or gDNA derived from T cells, B-cell-depleted T cells, or PBMCs.

The method was immunoSEQ multiplex PCR; TCRdb's version includes in-frame clones alone and lacks a portion of them. This repertoire shows around 420,000 clones, approximately 88% found once; its top ten account for approximately 2.1%. Which cohort a participant joined came from the clinical history participants gave. This TCR was sampled from a woman in her 40s with acute COVID-19. Sequencing was carried out using PBMCs or T cells enriched from blood (not recorded which).

CDR3 sequence: CASSLFSTYGYTF. The CDR3 DNA is TGTGCCAGCAGTTTATTCAGTACCTATGGCTACACCTTC. This chain joins TRBV28 and TRBJ1-2; D gene ambiguous. Trimming took 1 base from V and 4 from J, leaving 7 bases between them. Germline CDR1 reads MDHEN; CDR2 reads SYDVKM. The CDR3 sequence is 13 residues long.